The present entry profiles one TCR beta chain with its context. The junction differs from germline at one of its ends, possibly a read error. The source of the sample is a study of T cell changes during pregnancy in multiple sclerosis. This CDR3 spans 16 amino acids. CDR1 is SGHTS and CDR2 is YDEGEE in the germline V gene. Using immunoSEQ multiplex PCR, the repertoire was profiled, and TCRdb retains in-frame clones only, with some absent. The profile shows over 55,000 clones, about 92% of them singletons. This receptor was identified in a female donor with multiple sclerosis, enrolled in a pregnancy study. The chain couples TRBV5-8 to TRBJ2-2; 7 bases align to TRBD2. The input for sequencing was peripheral blood, taken in the first trimester of pregnancy. This chain's CDR3 is CASNLAQGGLTGELFF. CDR3 DNA: TGTGCCAGCAACTTGGCCCAGGGAGGGCTTACCGGGGAGCTGTTTTTT.